This note documents a single T cell receptor beta chain sequence. Its antigen is undetermined. Germline V gives CDR1 LGHDT, CDR2 YNNKEL (reference sequence). The CDR3 spans 15 residues. These data belong to a study of T cells expressing NK-cell markers. Findings of the study overall: It is unclear if expanded NKG2C-expressing clones target HCMV antigens.

TCRdb re-analyzed the 5' RACE reads; it lists each CDR3 protein once, without DNA. Found here are 500,000 to 700,000 distinct CDR3 sequences; the top ten clones hold approximately 3.6%. The sample comprised blood T cells: a sorted CD56 or NKG2C T cell subset, CD4+ or CD8+ T cells, or bulk PBMC T cells (not recorded which). The chain recombines TRBV3-1 with TRBJ1-2; TCRdb indicates TRBD1, and absent DNA this call remains unverified. The receptor comes from a young man in good health. CDR3 sequence: CASSQDGGGHYGYTF.